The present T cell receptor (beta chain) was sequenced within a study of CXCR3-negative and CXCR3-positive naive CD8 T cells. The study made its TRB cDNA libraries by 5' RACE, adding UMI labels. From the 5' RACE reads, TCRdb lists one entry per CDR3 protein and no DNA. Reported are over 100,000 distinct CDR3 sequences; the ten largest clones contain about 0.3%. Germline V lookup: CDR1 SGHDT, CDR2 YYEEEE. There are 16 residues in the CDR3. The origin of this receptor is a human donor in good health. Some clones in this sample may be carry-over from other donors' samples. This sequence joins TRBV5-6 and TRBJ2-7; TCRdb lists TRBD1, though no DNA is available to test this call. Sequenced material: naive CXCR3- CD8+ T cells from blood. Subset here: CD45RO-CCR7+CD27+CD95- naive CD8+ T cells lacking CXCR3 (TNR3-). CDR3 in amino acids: CASSLELRDRAYEQYF.